This TCR beta chain comes out of a study of blood T cell repertoires in COVID-19. The table lists this clone with a few counts. The CDR3 sequence is 14 residues long. In germline, CDR1 is SNHLY, CDR2 FYNNEI. The trim removed 4 bases at V and 5 bases at J, leaving 6 bases unmatched. Measured with immunoSEQ multiplex PCR; TCRdb has only the in-frame clones, and not every one. The sample lists a few hundred thousand clones, around 80% occurring once. The TCR comes from a man between 35 and 55 years old who had recovered from COVID-19. The V and J genes are TRBV2 and TRBJ2-3, with 7 bases matching TRBD1. The specimen sequenced was peripheral blood. The CDR3 DNA follows: TGTGCCAGCAGTGTGCTACAGGGGATAGATACGCAGTATTTT. Translated: CASSVLQGIDTQYF. Based on the CDR3 plus reference TRBV2 and TRBJ2-3, the full variable domain is EPEVTQTPSHQVTQMGQEVILRCVPISNHLYFYWYRQILGQKVEFLVSFYNNEISEKSEIFDDQFSVERPDGSNFTLKIRSTKLEDSAMYFCASSVLQGIDTQYFGPGTRLTVL.